The clone carrying this T cell receptor beta chain turned up a few times. This record comes from a study of blood T cells in healthy people across ages. CDR3 length equals 17 residues. Germline-derived CDR1 and CDR2 are SGDLS and YYNGEE. The J segment lost 0 bases and the V segment lost 1 base, leaving 7 bases of the junction unmatched. Alongside a J-beta primer mix, a sample-barcoded 5' primer served in a second PCR lasting about 7 to 11 cycles. TCRdb processed the 5' RACE reads anew with MiXCR; each CDR3 protein has one entry. The table has approximately 760,000 distinct CDR3 sequences, about 25% seen once. Peripheral blood samples of roughly 9.8 milliliters were drawn from each donor. Per-sample yields of isolated PBMCs were at least 6.5 million. The sample also formed part of further work on T cells of mothers and their children. That paper notes: Random nucleotides (2-4) and sample barcodes were added by the M1S primer used in the second PCR.

Material for sequencing was blood. The rearrangement joins TRBV9 to TRBJ1-3; TRBD1 agrees at 7 bases. This clonotype was obtained from a boy between 10 and 17 years old in good health. In DNA form, the CDR3 reads TGTGCCAGCAGCGTACAACCCGGGGACAGCTCTGGAAACACCATATATTTT. Translated, it gives CASSVQPGDSSGNTIYF.